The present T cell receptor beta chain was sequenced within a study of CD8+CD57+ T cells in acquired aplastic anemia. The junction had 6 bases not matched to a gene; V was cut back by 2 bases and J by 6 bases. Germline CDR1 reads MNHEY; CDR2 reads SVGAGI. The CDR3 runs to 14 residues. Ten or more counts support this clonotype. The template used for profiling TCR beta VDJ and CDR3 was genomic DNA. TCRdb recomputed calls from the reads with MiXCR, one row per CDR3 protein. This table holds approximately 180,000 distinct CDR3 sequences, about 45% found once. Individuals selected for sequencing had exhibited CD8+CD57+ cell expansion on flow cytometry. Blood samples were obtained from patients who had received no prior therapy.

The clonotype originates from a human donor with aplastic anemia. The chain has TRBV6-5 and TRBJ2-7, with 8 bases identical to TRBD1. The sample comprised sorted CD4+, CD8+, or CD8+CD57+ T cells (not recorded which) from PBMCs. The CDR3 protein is CASSYRRTGREQYF. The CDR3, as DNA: TGTGCCAGCAGTTACCGCCGGACAGGGCGCGAGCAGTACTTC.